These 14 T cell receptor beta chains originate from one sample sequenced in a study of human T cells and chemical hapten exposure. It was the library that attached unique molecular identifiers to individual cDNA molecules. MiXCR was run by TCRdb on the reads, yielding one entry per CDR3 protein. The sample carries about 120,000 distinct CDR3 sequences, over 7% recorded once. Blood, whole and unfractionated, served as the source for total RNA extraction. The sequenced material came from whole blood. Every receptor here comes from a human donor in good health. Some clones in this sample may be carry-over from other donors' samples.

This clonotype appeared a few times. V is TRBV5-1 and J is TRBJ1-1; TRBD1 might be the D (5 bases). The CDR3 spans 13 residues. Germline V gives CDR1 SGHRS, CDR2 YFSETQ. The V gene lost 4 bases and the J gene lost 5 bases, with 12 bases spanning the gap. DNA of the CDR3: TGCGCCAGCAGCCGGTCGGGGGAGACTGAAGCTTTCTTT. Encoded protein: CASSRSGETEAFF.

This clonotype was counted between two and nine times. The chain employs TRBV10-2 and TRBJ1-5; D call uncertain. Trimming removed 0 bases from V and 6 bases from J, with 12 bases in between. CDR3 length: 15 amino acids. CDR1 and CDR2 from the germline V gene are WSHSY and SAAADI. DNA of the CDR3: TGCGCCAGCAGTGAGTCGAGTGGTCTGGGTCAGCCCCAGCATTTT. Protein: CASSESSGLGQPQHF.

In its sample, this clonotype was seen many times. The chain employs TRBV4-1 and TRBJ1-1; no clear D. Trimming left V 5 bases short and J 6 bases short, with 16 bases between. The germline V gene has CDR1 MGHRA and CDR2 YSYEKL. The CDR3 totals 14 residues. CDR3 DNA: TGCGCCAGCAGCGTTCCCGGGCAGAGGGCTGAAGCTTTCTTT. Translation: CASSVPGQRAEAFF.

This clonotype has at least ten counts. The chain joins TRBV5-1 to TRBJ1-4; D not certain. Trimming removed 1 base from V and 0 bases from J, with 7 bases in between. Germline V gene sequence: CDR1 SGHRS, CDR2 YFSETQ. The CDR3 covers 15 residues. Here the CDR3 DNA reads TGCGCCAGCAGCTTGAGGGTGGCAACTAATGAAAAACTGTTTTTT. The encoded protein is CASSLRVATNEKLFF.

This clonotype has more than one count but fewer than ten. This chain uses TRBV11-2 with TRBJ2-7; TRBD1 might be the D (5 bases). Between the trimmed V and J ends, which lost 3 bases and 6 bases, there was a span of 6 bases. Germline CDR1 reads SGHAT; CDR2 reads FQNNGV. This CDR3 has 11 amino acids. DNA for the CDR3: TGTGCCAGCAGCTTCGACAGCGAGCAGTACTTC. It yields the protein CASSFDSEQYF.

This clonotype occurred many times. The chain joins TRBV20-1 to TRBJ1-5; 10 bases are a match to TRBD1. Trimming cost V 5 bases and J 3 bases; bases outside gene matches: 7. The CDR3 consists of 15 residues. CDR1 and CDR2 (germline): DFQATT, SNEGSKA (reference sequence). CDR3 nucleotides: TGCAGTGCTCCGGGACAGGGGAACTACAATCAGCCCCAGCATTTT. This codes for CSAPGQGNYNQPQHF.

This clonotype came up many times. The V call is TRBV6-4, the J call TRBJ2-1; D is perhaps TRBD1 or TRBD2 (5 bases each). The germline V and J ends were trimmed by 5 bases and 1 base, with 12 bases remaining between them. CDR1 is MRHNA, CDR2 SNTAGT, per germline. CDR3 size: 15 residues. The CDR3: CASSLDEGSYNEQFF. For the CDR3, the DNA is TGTGCCAGCAGTCTTGATGAGGGGTCCTACAATGAGCAGTTCTTC.

This chain connects TRBV27 to TRBJ2-7, with 7 bases aligning to TRBD2. Per the germline V gene, CDR1 is MNHEY and CDR2 is SMNVEV (reference sequence). V shed 3 bases, J shed 1 base, and the junction held 6 bases outside the gene matches. This CDR3 is built from 15 residues. CDR3: CASSLSGGSSYEQYF. As DNA, the CDR3 is TGTGCCAGCAGTTTGTCGGGCGGGAGTTCCTACGAGCAGTACTTC.

V is TRBV7-2 and J is TRBJ2-7; D gene ambiguous. The germline V gene encodes CDR1 SGHTA and CDR2 FQGNSA. The CDR3 has 15 amino acids. Trimming pared 2 bases from V and 2 bases from J, leaving 13 bases between. The CDR3 spells CASSLRSSVAYEQYF. The CDR3 region has the DNA TGTGCCAGCAGCTTAAGGTCCAGCGTCGCCTACGAGCAGTACTTC.

The V call is TRBV10-3, the J call TRBJ2-1; weak D call: TRBD1 (6 bases). Germline CDR1 and CDR2: ENHRY and SYGVKD. This CDR3 has 14 residues. With 6 bases removed from V and 2 bases from J, the gap between germline ends came to 11 bases. The CDR3 nucleotides read TGTGCCATCAGCATGGACAGCCCCTACAATGAGCAGTTCTTC. Its protein product is CAISMDSPYNEQFF.

The CDR3 here is CASSIDRRNGRTPSDIQYF. CDR3 sequence (DNA): TGTGCCAGTAGTATAGATCGGAGAAACGGGAGGACCCCGTCGGACATTCAGTACTTC. The genes are TRBV19 and TRBJ2-4; 7 nucleotides align to TRBD2. V gave up 0 bases and J gave up 8 bases; unmatched junction bases: 19. The V gene's germline CDR1 is LNHDA and CDR2 SQIVND (reference sequence). This CDR3 has 19 residues.

This clonotype was observed many times. The chain links TRBV6-1 to TRBJ1-2; TRBD1 might be the D (6 bases). Trimming took 1 base from V and 4 from J, leaving 13 bases between them. Germline values: CDR1 MNHNS, CDR2 SASEGT. CDR3 length: 15 amino acids. CDR3 residues: CASSEVQEGGYGYTF. Written as DNA, the CDR3 is TGTGCCAGCAGTGAAGTTCAGGAGGGGGGCTATGGCTACACCTTC.

This clonotype was picked up many times. The rearrangement uses TRBV29-1 and TRBJ2-2; the match to TRBD2 covers 13 bases. V lost 4 bases to trimming and J lost 7 bases; unmatched junction nucleotides: 3. The CDR3 has 14 residues. CDR1 and CDR2 (germline): SQVTM, ANQGSEA. CDR3 DNA sequence: TGCAGCGTTGGGACTAGCGGGGGAGGCGGGGAGCTGTTTTTT. Its protein product is CSVGTSGGGGELFF.

This clonotype came up many times. The genes are TRBV5-1 and TRBJ2-4; D is possibly TRBD2 (6 bases). CDR3 size: 14 residues. Germline loops: CDR1 SGHRS, CDR2 YFSETQ. Deletions cut 4 bases from V and 9 bases from J, with 17 bases between. The CDR3 DNA sequence: TGCGCCAGCAGCCTACGGGAGTCTGAAGGCATTCAGTACTTC. Translation: CASSLRESEGIQYF.